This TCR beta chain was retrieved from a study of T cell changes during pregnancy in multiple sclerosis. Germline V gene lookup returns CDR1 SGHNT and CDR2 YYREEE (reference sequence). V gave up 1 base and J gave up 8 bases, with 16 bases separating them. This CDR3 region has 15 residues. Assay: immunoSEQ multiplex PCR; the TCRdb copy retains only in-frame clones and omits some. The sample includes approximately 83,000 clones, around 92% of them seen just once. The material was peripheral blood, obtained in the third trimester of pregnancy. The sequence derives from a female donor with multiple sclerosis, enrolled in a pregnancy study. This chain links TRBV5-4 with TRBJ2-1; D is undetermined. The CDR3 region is CASSLWRGADDEQFF. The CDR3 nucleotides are TGTGCCAGCAGCTTGTGGCGAGGCGCGGATGATGAGCAGTTCTTC. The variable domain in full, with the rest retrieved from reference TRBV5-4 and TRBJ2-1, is ETGVTQSPTHLIKTRGQQVTLRCSSQSGHNTVSWYQQALGQGPQFIFQYYREEENGRGNFPPRFSGLQFPNYSSELNVNALELDDSALYLCASSLWRGADDEQFFGPGTRLTVL.